The source of this T cell receptor (beta chain) is a study of T cell responses to AZD1222 COVID-19 vaccine. Findings and limits, study-wide: Baseline seropositivity characterized only a handful of AZD1222 recipients. Nearly half of spike-specific TCRs reportedly target variant regions that are unmutated in the B.1.351 and B.1.1.7 variants. Females made up more of the donors, who were largely white British, and clonal diversity may have come out too low.

Clones were sequenced by immunoSEQ multiplex PCR, and TCRdb holds only the in-frame ones, with some missing. In the table there are some 90,000 clones, under 95% of which are singletons. Turning to this clone: Its antigen remains unknown.

This clonotype was obtained from an adult in good health. This sample comprised peripheral blood, obtained on day 0 of MenACWY control vaccination.

CDR3 DNA: TGTGCCACCAGCAGAGGCGGGACAGAGAGTGGGGCTTTCTTT. It specifies CATSRGGTESGAFF. The J gene is TRBJ1-1, the V gene TRBV15, with 7 bases aligning to TRBD1. The CDR3 extends over 14 amino acids. Trimming removed 1 base from V and 11 bases from J; junction bases left unmatched: 10. Germline V gene sequence: CDR1 LNHNV, CDR2 YYDKDF (reference sequence).